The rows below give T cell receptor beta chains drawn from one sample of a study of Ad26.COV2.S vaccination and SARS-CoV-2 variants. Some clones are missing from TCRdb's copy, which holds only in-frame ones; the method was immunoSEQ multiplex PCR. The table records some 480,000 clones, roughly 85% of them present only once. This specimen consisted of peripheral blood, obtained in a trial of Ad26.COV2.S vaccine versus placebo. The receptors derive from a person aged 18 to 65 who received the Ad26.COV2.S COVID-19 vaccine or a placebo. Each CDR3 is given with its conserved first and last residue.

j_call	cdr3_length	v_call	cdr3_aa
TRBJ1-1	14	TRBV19	CASSFRGRNTEAFF
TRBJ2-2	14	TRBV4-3	CASSTRQRTGELFF
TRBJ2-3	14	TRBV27	CASSLALNTDTQYF
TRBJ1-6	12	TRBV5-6	CASSWANSPLHF
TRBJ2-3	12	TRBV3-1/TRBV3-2	CASSQRIGTQYF
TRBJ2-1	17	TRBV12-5	CASGLALGTTYYNEQFF
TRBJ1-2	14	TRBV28	CASQGTGGSYGYTF
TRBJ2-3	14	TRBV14	CASSQDWRGDTQYF
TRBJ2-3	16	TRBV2	CASNPPSGRFADTQYF
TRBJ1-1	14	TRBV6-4	CASRLSGANTEAFF
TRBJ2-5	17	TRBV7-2	CASSPLLGPAGQETQYF
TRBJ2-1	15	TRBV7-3	CASSLMSRENNEQFF
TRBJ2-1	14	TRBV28	CASSPTFPYNEQFF
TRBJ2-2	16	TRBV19	CASSILTSGRTGELFF
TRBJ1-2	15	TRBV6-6	CASSGIQTEGYGYTF
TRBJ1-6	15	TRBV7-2	CASSLVGSNNSPLHF
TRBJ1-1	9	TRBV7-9	CASSLGAFF
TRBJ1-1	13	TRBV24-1	CATSDLYSTEAFF
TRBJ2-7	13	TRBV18	CASSRGMVGEQYF
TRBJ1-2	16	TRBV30	CAWRKWGTGGMYGYTF